The TCR beta chain described here comes from a study of identical twins. With template switching, a universal primer site was added, and the cDNA carried unique molecular identifiers. One entry per CDR3 protein, called by TCRdb with MiXCR from the 5' RACE reads. This table holds roughly 1.6 million distinct CDR3 sequences, about 32% found once. About this clonotype itself: Antigen: not known.

General study points: Within cord blood, abundant beta clonotypes carried fewer insertions, but memory repertoires showed no such trend. Invariant MAIT and iNKT cells could partly confound zero-insertion analyses.

The CDR3 spans 15 residues. Unmatched junction bases numbered 4, after V lost 1 base and J lost 5 bases. Germline lookup yields CDR1 DFQATT and CDR2 SNEGSKA (reference sequence). The sample was cord blood. The chain carries TRBV20-1 and TRBJ1-6; 8 bases match TRBD1. This TCR came from a newborn girl in good health. Here the CDR3 DNA reads TGCAGTGCTAGAGGACCGACAGGGGATAATTCACCCCTCCACTTT. Its translation: CSARGPTGDNSPLHF.